Here is one T cell receptor beta chain with its context. How the authors handled the data: Amplification of reference gene primers provided the estimated nucleated cell counts. Measured with immunoSEQ multiplex PCR; TCRdb has only the in-frame clones, and not every one. V and J calls plus clone size are reproduced from that table; the DNA served to infer D and trimming. The data contain approximately 280,000 clones, roughly 91% of them singletons. Germline-derived CDR1 and CDR2 are MNHEY and SVGEGT. The CDR3 runs 15 residues. V shed 6 bases and J 0 bases; nucleotides not matched to a gene: 7. The sample is drawn from a study of blood T cell repertoires in COVID-19. Study in general: Material from acute and convalescent COVID-19 was sourced from the United States, Italy and Spain. T cells, B-cell-depleted T cells, or PBMCs supplied cDNA or gDNA.

Sequencing used peripheral blood. V gene TRBV6-2 or TRBV6-3 combines with J gene TRBJ1-1, with 7 bases fitting TRBD1. This TCR was recovered from a man aged 35 to 55 with acute or convalescent COVID-19. The CDR3 is CASSSNRGLNTEAFF. CDR3 nucleotide sequence: TGTGCCAGCAGCTCAAACAGGGGCCTGAACACTGAAGCTTTCTTT.